This T cell receptor (beta chain) was identified in a study of long-term antiretroviral therapy in people with HIV. Assay version v3.0 of immunoSEQ was used, and it was run at survey level. TCRdb's copy holds only in-frame clones and misses some; the assay was immunoSEQ multiplex PCR. The sample lists about 25,000 clones, around nine tenths seen once, with approximately 5% in the top ten. This TCR came from a man younger than 40 with HIV. The sample here was unsorted PBMCs, taken more than 4.3 years after starting antiretroviral therapy.

The CDR3 sequence is CASSLPGRTNSPLHF. The DNA for the CDR3 is TGTGCCAGCAGCTTACCAGGGAGGACCAATTCACCCCTCCACTTT. The rearrangement links TRBV7-9 to TRBJ1-6, with D maybe TRBD1 (5 bases). Between the trimmed V and J ends, which lost 2 bases and 7 bases, there was a span of 12 bases. Germline V gene lookup returns CDR1 SEHNR and CDR2 FQNEAQ (reference sequence). The CDR3 runs to 15 residues.